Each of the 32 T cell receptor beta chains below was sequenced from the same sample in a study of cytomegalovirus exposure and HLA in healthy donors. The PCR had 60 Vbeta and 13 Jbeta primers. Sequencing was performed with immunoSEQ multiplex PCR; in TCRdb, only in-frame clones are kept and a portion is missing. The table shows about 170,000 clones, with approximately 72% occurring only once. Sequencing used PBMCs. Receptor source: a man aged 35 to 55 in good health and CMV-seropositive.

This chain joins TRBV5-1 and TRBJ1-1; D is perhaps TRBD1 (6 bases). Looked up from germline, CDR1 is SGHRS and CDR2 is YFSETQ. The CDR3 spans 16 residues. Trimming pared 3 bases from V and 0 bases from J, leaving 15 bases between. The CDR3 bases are TGCGCCAGCAGCTACGAGCCGGGACAATTGAACACTGAAGCTTTCTTT. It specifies CASSYEPGQLNTEAFF.

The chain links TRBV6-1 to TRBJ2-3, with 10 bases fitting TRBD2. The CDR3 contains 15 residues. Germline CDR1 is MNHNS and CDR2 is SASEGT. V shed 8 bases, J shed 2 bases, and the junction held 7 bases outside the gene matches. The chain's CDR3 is CASGPLAGITDTQYF. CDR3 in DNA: TGTGCCAGCGGACCACTAGCGGGGATCACAGATACGCAGTATTTT.

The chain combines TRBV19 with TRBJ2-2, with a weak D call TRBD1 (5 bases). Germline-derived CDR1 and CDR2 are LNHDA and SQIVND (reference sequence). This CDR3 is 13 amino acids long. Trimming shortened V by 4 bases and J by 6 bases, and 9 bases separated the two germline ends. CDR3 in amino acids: CASSSVGAGELFF. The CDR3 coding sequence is TGTGCCAGTAGTAGCGTAGGGGCCGGGGAGCTGTTTTTT.

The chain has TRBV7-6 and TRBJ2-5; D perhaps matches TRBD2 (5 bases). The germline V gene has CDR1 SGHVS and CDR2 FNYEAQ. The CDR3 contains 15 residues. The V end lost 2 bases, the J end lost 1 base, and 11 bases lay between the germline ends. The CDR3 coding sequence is TGTGCCAGCAGCTTAAATGGGCGGGTCCAAGAGACCCAGTACTTC. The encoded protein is CASSLNGRVQETQYF.

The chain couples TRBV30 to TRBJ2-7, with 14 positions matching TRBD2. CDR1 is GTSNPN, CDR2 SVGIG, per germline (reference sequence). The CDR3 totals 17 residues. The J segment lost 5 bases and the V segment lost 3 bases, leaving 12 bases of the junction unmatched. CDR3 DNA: TGTGCCTGGAGGATCACCGGGACTAGCGGGGGAAGGGACGAGCAGTACTTC. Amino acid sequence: CAWRITGTSGGRDEQYF.

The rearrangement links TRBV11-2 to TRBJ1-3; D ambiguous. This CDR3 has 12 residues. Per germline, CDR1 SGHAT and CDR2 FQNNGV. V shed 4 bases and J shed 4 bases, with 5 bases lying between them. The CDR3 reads CASSSRGNTIYF. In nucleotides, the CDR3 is TGTGCCAGCAGCTCCAGGGGAAACACCATATATTTT.

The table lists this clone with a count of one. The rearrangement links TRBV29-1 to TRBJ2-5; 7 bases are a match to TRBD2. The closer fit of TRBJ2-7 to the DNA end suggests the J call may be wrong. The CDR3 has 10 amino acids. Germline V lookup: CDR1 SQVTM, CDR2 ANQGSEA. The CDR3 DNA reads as TGCAGCGTGGGGGGGTCCGAGCAGTACTTC. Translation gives CSVGGSEQYF.

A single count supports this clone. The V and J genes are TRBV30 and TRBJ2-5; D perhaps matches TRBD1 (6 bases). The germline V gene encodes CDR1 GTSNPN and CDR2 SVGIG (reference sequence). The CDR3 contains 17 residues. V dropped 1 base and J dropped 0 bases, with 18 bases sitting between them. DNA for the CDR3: TGTGCCTGGAGTGCCAAACCGCGAACAGGGAACCAAGAGACCCAGTACTTC. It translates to CAWSAKPRTGNQETQYF.

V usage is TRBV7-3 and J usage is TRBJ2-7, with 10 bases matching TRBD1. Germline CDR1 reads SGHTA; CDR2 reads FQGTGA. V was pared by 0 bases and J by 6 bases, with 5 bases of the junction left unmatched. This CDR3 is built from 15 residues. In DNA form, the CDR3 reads TGTGCCAGCAGCTTAACTGCGACAGGGGGCGGCGAGCAGTACTTC. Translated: CASSLTATGGGEQYF.

The CDR3 DNA reads TGCAGCGTCAGGGACAGTCGCTACGAGCAGTACTTC. Protein product: CSVRDSRYEQYF. The chain couples TRBV29-1 to TRBJ2-7; 7 bases align to TRBD1. V gave up 6 bases and J gave up 3 bases; unmatched junction bases: 5. The germline CDR1 and CDR2 sequences are SQVTM and ANQGSEA. The CDR3 is 12 amino acids.

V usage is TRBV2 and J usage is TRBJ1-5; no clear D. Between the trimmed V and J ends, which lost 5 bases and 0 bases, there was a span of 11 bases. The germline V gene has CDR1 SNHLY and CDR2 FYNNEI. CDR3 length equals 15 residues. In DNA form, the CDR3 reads TGTGCCAGCAGTACCGCGTCGGTTAGCAATCAGCCCCAGCATTTT. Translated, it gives CASSTASVSNQPQHF.

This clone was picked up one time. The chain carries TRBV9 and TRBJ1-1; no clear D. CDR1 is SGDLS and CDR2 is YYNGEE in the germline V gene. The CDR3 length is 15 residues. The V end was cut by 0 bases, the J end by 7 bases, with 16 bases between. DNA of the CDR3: TGTGCCAGCAGCGTAGGGAGGTCCCTGGAGGGTGAAGCTTTCTTT. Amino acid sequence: CASSVGRSLEGEAFF.

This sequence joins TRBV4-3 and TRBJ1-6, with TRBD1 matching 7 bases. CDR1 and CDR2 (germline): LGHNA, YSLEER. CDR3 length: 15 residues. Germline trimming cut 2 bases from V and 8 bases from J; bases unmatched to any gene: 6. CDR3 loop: CASSQKGDSHSPLHF. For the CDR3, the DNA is TGCGCCAGCAGCCAAAAGGGGGACAGCCATTCACCCCTCCACTTT.

The DNA of the CDR3 is TGCGCCAGCAGCTTTTGGGAGGGGAGCTCCTACGAGCAGTACTTC. Translated, it gives CASSFWEGSSYEQYF. The chain couples TRBV5-1 to TRBJ2-7, with 7 bases that match TRBD2. The germline V gene encodes CDR1 SGHRS and CDR2 YFSETQ. This CDR3 region has 15 residues. After removal of 2 bases from V and 0 bases from J, the junction contained 5 bases not matched to a gene.

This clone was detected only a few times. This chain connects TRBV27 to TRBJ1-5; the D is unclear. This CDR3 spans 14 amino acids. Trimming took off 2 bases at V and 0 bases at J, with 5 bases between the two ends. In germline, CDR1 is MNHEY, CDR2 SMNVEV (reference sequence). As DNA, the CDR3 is TGTGCCAGCAGTTTAAGAGATAGCAATCAGCCCCAGCATTTT. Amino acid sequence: CASSLRDSNQPQHF.

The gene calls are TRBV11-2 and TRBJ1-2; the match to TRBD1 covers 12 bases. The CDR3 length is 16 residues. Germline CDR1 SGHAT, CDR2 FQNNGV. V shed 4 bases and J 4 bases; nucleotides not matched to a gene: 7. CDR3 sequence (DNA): TGTGCCAGCAGCTCCCGGGACAGGGGGCGCGGCTATGGCTACACCTTC. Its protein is CASSSRDRGRGYGYTF. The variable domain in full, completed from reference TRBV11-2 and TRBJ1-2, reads EAGVAQSPRYKIIEKRQSVAFWCNPISGHATLYWYQQILGQGPKLLIQFQNNGVVDDSQLPKDRFSAERLKGVDSTLKIQPAKLEDSAVYLCASSSRDRGRGYGYTFGSGTRLTVV.

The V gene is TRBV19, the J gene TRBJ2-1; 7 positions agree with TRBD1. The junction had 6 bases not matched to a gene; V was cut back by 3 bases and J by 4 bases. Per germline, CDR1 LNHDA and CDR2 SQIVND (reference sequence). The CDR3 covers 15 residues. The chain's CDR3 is CASSMYRGNYNEQFF. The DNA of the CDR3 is TGTGCCAGTAGTATGTACAGGGGAAATTACAATGAGCAGTTCTTC.

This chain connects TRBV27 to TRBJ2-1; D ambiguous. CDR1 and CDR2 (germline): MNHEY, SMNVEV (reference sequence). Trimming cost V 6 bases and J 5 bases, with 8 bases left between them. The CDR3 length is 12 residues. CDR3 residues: CASSSPHNEQFF. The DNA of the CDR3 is TGTGCCAGCAGCTCTCCCCACAATGAGCAGTTCTTC.

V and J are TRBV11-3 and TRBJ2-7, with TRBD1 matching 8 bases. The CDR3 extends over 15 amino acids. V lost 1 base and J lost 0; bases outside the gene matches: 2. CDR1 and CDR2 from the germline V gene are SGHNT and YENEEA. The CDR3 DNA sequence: TGTGCCAGCAGCTTAGGGGGGACAGGCTCCTACGAGCAGTACTTC. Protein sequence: CASSLGGTGSYEQYF.

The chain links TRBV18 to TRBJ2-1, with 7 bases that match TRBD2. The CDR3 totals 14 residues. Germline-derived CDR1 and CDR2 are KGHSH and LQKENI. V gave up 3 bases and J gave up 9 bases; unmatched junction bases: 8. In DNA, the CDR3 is TGTGCCAGCTCACCTCTCGCTTGGGAGGGTGAGCAGTTCTTC. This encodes CASSPLAWEGEQFF.

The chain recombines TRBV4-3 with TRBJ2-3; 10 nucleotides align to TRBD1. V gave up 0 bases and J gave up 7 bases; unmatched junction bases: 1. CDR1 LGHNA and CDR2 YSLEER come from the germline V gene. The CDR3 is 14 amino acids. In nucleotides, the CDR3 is TGCGCCAGCAGCCAAGAGGACAGGGGGTATACGCAGTATTTT. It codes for CASSQEDRGYTQYF.

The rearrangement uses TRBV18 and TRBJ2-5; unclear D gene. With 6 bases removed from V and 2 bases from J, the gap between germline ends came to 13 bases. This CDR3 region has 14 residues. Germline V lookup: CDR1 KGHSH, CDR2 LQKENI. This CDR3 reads CASSSAALQETQYF. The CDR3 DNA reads TGTGCCAGCTCGTCGGCGGCCTTACAAGAGACCCAGTACTTC.

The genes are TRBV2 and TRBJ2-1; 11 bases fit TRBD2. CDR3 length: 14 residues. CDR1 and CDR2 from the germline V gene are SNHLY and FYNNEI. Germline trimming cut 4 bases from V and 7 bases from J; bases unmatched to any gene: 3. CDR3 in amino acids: CASSVAGGQNEQFF. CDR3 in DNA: TGTGCCAGCAGTGTAGCGGGGGGGCAGAATGAGCAGTTCTTC.

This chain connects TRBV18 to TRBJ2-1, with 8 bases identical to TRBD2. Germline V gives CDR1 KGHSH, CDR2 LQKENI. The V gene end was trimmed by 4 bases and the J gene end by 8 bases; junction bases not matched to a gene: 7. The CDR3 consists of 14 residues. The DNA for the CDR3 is TGTGCCAGCTCACTTTCGGGACTAGACCATGAGCAGTTCTTC. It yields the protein CASSLSGLDHEQFF.

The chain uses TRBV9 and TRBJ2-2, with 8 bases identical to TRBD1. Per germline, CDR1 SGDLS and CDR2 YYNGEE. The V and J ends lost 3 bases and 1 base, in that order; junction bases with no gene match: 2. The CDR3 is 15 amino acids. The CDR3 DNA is TGTGCCAGCAGCGACGGGACAGGGAACACCGGGGAGCTGTTTTTT. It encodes CASSDGTGNTGELFF.

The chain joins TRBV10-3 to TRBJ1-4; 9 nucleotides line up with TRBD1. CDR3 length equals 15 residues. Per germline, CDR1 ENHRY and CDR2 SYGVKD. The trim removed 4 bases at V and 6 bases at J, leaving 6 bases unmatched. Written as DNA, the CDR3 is TGTGCCATCAGTGCGTCCCGGGACAGGGATGAAAAACTGTTTTTT. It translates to CAISASRDRDEKLFF.

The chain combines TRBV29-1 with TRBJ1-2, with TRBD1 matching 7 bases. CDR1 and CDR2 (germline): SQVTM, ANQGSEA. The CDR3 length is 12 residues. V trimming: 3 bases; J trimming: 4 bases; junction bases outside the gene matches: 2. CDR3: CSVEGTVYGYTF. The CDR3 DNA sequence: TGCAGCGTTGAGGGGACAGTCTATGGCTACACCTTC.

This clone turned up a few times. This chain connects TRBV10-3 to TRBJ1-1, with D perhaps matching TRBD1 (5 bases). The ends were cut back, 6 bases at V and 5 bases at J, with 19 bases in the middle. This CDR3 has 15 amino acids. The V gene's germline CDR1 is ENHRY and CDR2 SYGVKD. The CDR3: CAISGTGRGGTEAFF. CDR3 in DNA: TGTGCCATCAGCGGCACAGGTCGCGGAGGGACTGAAGCTTTCTTT.

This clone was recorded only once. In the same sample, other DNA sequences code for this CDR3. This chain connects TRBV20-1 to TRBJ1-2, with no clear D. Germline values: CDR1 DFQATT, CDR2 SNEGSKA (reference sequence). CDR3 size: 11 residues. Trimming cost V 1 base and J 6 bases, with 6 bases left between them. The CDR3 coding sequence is TGCAGTGCTAGAGGGCAGGATGGCTACACCTTC. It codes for CSARGQDGYTF.

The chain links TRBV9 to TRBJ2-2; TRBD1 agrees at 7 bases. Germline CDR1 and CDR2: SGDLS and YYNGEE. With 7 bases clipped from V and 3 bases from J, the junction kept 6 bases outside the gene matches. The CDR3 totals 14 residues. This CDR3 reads CASSGTVHTGELFF. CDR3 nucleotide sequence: TGTGCCAGCTCGGGGACAGTACACACCGGGGAGCTGTTTTTT.

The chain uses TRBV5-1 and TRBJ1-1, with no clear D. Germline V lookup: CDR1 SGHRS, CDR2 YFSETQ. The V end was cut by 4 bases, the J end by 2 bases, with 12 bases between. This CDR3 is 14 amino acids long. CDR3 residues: CASSAGSSNTEAFF. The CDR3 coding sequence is TGCGCCAGCAGCGCGGGGAGCTCAAACACTGAAGCTTTCTTT.

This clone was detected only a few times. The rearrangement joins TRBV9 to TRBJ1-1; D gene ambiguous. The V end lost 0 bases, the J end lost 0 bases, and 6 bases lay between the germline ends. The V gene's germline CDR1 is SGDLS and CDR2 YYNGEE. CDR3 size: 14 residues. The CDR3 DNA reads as TGTGCCAGCAGCGTAGACACCTTGAACACTGAAGCTTTCTTT. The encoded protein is CASSVDTLNTEAFF.